The clone carrying this TCR beta chain has more than one count but fewer than ten. Template material for amplifying TCR beta CDR3 regions consisted of RNA transcripts. During a first-round RT-PCR of the TCR CDR3, the HTBI primer set was used. TCRdb reprocessed the multiplex PCR reads via MiXCR and lists one record per CDR3 protein. The sample has about 640,000 distinct CDR3 sequences, less than 25% seen once. Exclusion followed for patients with uncontrolled infection, other autoimmune disease, pregnancy or lactation. The data belong to a study of T cells in Graves' hyperthyroidism and ophthalmopathy. Germline CDR1 and CDR2: MNHEY and SMNVEV (reference sequence). J lost 8 bases, V lost 7 bases, and 14 bases had no gene match. The CDR3 has 15 residues.

Sequenced: blood. V usage is TRBV27 and J usage is TRBJ2-1, with 7 nucleotides matching TRBD1. The receptor was derived from a man aged 25-45 years with Graves' ophthalmopathy. The CDR3 sequence is CASTPRQGSRDEQFF. The CDR3 region has the DNA TGTGCCAGCACCCCAAGACAGGGTTCGCGTGATGAGCAGTTCTTC.